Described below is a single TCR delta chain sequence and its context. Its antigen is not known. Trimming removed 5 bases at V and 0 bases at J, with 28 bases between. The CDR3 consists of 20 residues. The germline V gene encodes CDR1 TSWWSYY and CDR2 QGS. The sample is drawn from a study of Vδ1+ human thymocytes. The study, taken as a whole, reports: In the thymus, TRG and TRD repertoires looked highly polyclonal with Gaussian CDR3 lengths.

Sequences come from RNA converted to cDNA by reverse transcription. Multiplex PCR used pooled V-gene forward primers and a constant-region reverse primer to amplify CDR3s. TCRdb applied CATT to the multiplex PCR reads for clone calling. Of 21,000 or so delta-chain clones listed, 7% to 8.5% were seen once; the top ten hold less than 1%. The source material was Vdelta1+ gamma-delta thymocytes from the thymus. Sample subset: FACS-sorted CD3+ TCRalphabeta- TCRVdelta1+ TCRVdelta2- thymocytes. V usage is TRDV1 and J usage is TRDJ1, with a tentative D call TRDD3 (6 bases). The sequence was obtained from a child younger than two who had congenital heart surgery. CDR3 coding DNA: TGTGCTCTTGGGCTCACAAGGGTCGGAGGCGGGGGACCATACACCGATAAACTCATCTTT. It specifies CALGLTRVGGGGPYTDKLIF.